This T cell receptor beta chain was captured by sequencing in a study of CXCR3-negative and CXCR3-positive naive CD8 T cells (dated by TCRdb to between 2018 and 2021). A note on the overall study: Some 130 million TRB reads were obtained in total, roughly 1.5 +/- 0.3 million reads per library. TRBV-TRBJ cluster analysis included naive subsets from 5 or 6 donors and memory cells from 3 donors. Data from roughly twelve donors, pooled across two independent experiments, went into the diversity and physicochemical repertoire analyses.

CDR1 SEHNR and CDR2 FQNEAQ are derived from the germline V gene (reference sequence). Taken from cysteine to phenylalanine, the CDR3 has 14 residues. No DNA is listed. About this clonotype itself: The antigen it binds to is not known.

For each CD8+ T cell subset, flow sorting was done in triplicate, and 250,000 to 300,000 cells per subset went directly into RLT lysis buffer. To keep memory contaminants out, a stringent definition of naive CD8+ T cells was applied: CD45RO-CCR7+CD27+CD95-. Standard density gradient centrifugation was used to isolate peripheral blood mononuclear cells from buffy coats. A FACSAria III was used to flow-sort naive CD8+ T cells into CXCR3-negative and CXCR3-positive populations. An RNeasy Mini Kit was used to extract total RNA from the sorted cells. Results the study describes overall, beyond this receptor: Because surface CD5, which has been linked to self-reactivity in mice, was comparable between naive subsets, TCR interaction strength was also inferred from TRB CDR3 physicochemical properties. Both naive subsets had comparably high repertoire diversity, while memory CD8+ T cells had much lower repertoire diversity. TRB CDR3s from CXCR3-positive naive cells showed higher hydrophobicity (lower Kidera factor 4), lower energy, and higher strength and volume indices than CXCR3-negative naive cells. Naive CXCR3-negative and CXCR3-positive cells from the same donor showed similar TRBV-TRBJ usage, whereas memory cells showed distinct patterns. CXCR3 expression partially decreased after cryopreservation, so most assays used freshly isolated PBMCs.

Reads for this sample came from a NextSeq 550. The Human TCR Profiling Kit (MiLaboratory) was used to make UMI-labeled 5' RACE TRB cDNA libraries. The full amount of extracted RNA was used for cDNA synthesis, and the full amount of resulting cDNA was used for PCR amplification. Libraries were prepared in parallel using an identical number of PCR cycles. Under the source paper's analysis protocol: With a requirement of at least two reads per UMI, MIGEC and MiXCR extracted about 52,000 +/- 9,100 unique UMI-labeled TRB cDNA molecules per library. An average of roughly 40,000 +/- 10,000 functional in-frame TRB CDR3 nucleotide clonotypes without stop codons was found per library. After downsampling to 5000 UMI-labeled TRB molecules per sample, diversity metrics, including normalized Shannon-Wiener and Chao1, were computed in VDJtools. VDJtools was used to calculate clonotype-size-weighted physicochemical properties of the central five CDR3 residues, namely interaction energy, strength, volume and Kidera factor 4. Reads reprocessed by TCRdb are summarized as one entry per CDR3 protein sequence, and DNA is absent. TCRdb, not the original authors, processed these V and J calls. The table kept for this sample lists over 150,000 distinct CDR3 sequences. Of the sample, 0.45% to 0.55% falls within the top ten clones.

The chain joins TRBV7-9 to TRBJ1-6. Specimen: naive CXCR3+ CD8+ T cells from blood. The sample's cell subset or site label, in plain terms: CD45RO-CCR7+CD27+CD95- naive CD8+ T cells expressing CXCR3 (TNR3+). The source is a human donor in good health. Some clones in this sample may be carry-over from other donors' samples. This receptor has the CDR3 CASSRVEGTPPLHF.